These 19 T cell receptor beta chains share one sample of origin, sequenced in a study of shared clonotypes between healthy human individuals. Repertoires were generated with immunoSEQ multiplex PCR, while TCRdb's copy carries only in-frame clones and drops some. The sample records about 380,000 clones, just over 95% being singletons. The sample comprised memory CD8+ T cells sorted from blood. The subset: CD45RO+ cells pooled with CCR7-negative TemRA cells. The receptors were sampled from a man aged 25-45 years in good health.

J is TRBJ2-7 and V is TRBV5-1; 9 bases are a match to TRBD2. Unmatched junction bases numbered 10, after V lost 5 bases and J lost 7 bases. Germline CDR1 SGHRS, CDR2 YFSETQ. This CDR3 has 14 amino acids. The CDR3 protein is CASRTGAGGWEQYF. The CDR3 DNA reads TGCGCCAGCAGAACAGGAGCGGGAGGTTGGGAGCAGTACTTC.

This clone was seen just once. V is TRBV19 and J is TRBJ2-3; maybe TRBD1 (5 bases). Trimming cost V 5 bases and J 1 base, with 10 bases left between them. Germline V CDR1 and CDR2: LNHDA, SQIVND (reference sequence). This CDR3 has 14 amino acids. As DNA, the CDR3 is TGTGCCAGTAGTCTTATGACAGGCACAGATACGCAGTATTTT. Translating gives CASSLMTGTDTQYF.

The gene calls are TRBV10-3 and TRBJ1-2; D unresolved. Germline CDR1 reads ENHRY; CDR2 reads SYGVKD. This CDR3 is built from 11 residues. Between the trimmed V and J ends, which lost 5 bases and 4 bases, there was a span of 5 bases. CDR3 bases: TGTGCCATCAGTTCCCTCTATGGCTACACCTTC. Translation gives CAISSLYGYTF.

The chain is built from TRBV28 and TRBJ2-7; D gene unclear. Germline lookup yields CDR1 MDHEN and CDR2 SYDVKM. V gave up 3 bases and J gave up 0 bases, with 9 bases separating them. The CDR3 contains 14 residues. This CDR3 reads CASSLPGSSYEQYF. The CDR3 nucleotides read TGTGCCAGCAGTTTGCCGGGTAGCTCCTACGAGCAGTACTTC.

CDR3 sequence: CASSQEALRGVETDTQYF. CDR3 DNA: TGCGCCAGCAGCCAAGAAGCTTTGCGGGGGGTCGAGACAGATACGCAGTATTTT. The V gene is TRBV4-1, the J gene TRBJ2-3; 8 nucleotides align to TRBD2. The junction had 11 bases not matched to a gene; V was cut back by 0 bases and J by 3 bases. This CDR3 spans 18 amino acids. Looked up from germline, CDR1 is MGHRA and CDR2 is YSYEKL.

The V call is TRBV28, the J call TRBJ2-1; D gene ambiguous. This CDR3 has 11 residues. In germline, CDR1 is MDHEN, CDR2 SYDVKM. V was clipped by 2 bases and J by 7 bases, with 3 bases between them. The CDR3 protein is CASSLTNEQFF. CDR3 nucleotides: TGTGCCAGCAGTTTAACTAATGAGCAGTTCTTC.

The chain recombines TRBV7-8 with TRBJ2-6; maybe TRBD1 (6 bases). This CDR3 spans 13 amino acids. Germline assignment: CDR1 SGHVS and CDR2 FQNEAQ. V dropped 5 bases and J dropped 5 bases, with 7 bases sitting between them. The CDR3 bases are TGTGCCAGCAGCGGGGACAGGGCCAACGTCCTGACTTTC. It translates to CASSGDRANVLTF.

This chain links TRBV5-1 with TRBJ2-5; 13 nucleotides line up with TRBD2. CDR1 and CDR2 (germline): SGHRS, YFSETQ. This CDR3 contains 15 residues. Losses at the gene ends were 6 bases for V and 5 bases for J; bases not matched to a gene: 7. The chain's CDR3 is CASTRLAGGRETQYF. For the CDR3, the DNA is TGCGCCAGCACCCGACTAGCGGGAGGAAGGGAGACCCAGTACTTC.

The chain has TRBV28 and TRBJ1-2; 9 bases are a match to TRBD1. Germline CDR1 and CDR2: MDHEN and SYDVKM. CDR3 length: 15 residues. Trimming cost V 4 bases and J 7 bases; bases outside gene matches: 10. The CDR3 loop is CASSSTHPGQGGYTF. The DNA for the CDR3 is TGTGCCAGCAGTTCCACTCACCCGGGACAGGGTGGCTACACCTTC.

This clone was picked up one time. The chain links TRBV11-1 to TRBJ2-7; the match to TRBD2 covers 8 bases. Germline V lookup: CDR1 SGHAT, CDR2 FQDESV (reference sequence). The CDR3 contains 15 residues. J lost 3 bases, V lost 2 bases, and 6 bases had no gene match. CDR3 region: CASSLRGLGSYEQYF. CDR3 coding DNA: TGTGCCAGCAGCTTAAGGGGACTAGGGAGCTACGAGCAGTACTTC. The variable domain in full, with the rest retrieved from reference TRBV11-1 and TRBJ2-7, is EAEVAQSPRYKITEKSQAVAFWCDPISGHATLYWYRQILGQGPELLVQFQDESVVDDSQLPKDRFSAERLKGVDSTLKIQPAELGDSAMYLCASSLRGLGSYEQYFGPGTRLTVT.

The genes are TRBV5-6 and TRBJ2-1; 9 nucleotides align to TRBD2. The V segment lost 2 bases and the J segment 4 bases; nucleotides outside the gene matches: 13. The V gene's germline CDR1 is SGHDT and CDR2 YYEEEE. The CDR3 has 18 residues. In nucleotides, the CDR3 is TGTGCCAGCAGCTTACGGGCTATTTGGCTAGCGGGGTACAATGAGCAGTTCTTC. It codes for CASSLRAIWLAGYNEQFF. Full variable domain (rest looked up from reference TRBV5-6 and TRBJ2-1): DAGVTQSPTHLIKTRGQQVTLRCSPKSGHDTVSWYQQALGQGPQFIFQYYEEEERQRGNFPDRFSGHQFPNYSSELNVNALLLGDSALYLCASSLRAIWLAGYNEQFFGPGTRLTVL.

This clone was counted a single time. V usage is TRBV5-4 and J usage is TRBJ2-6; D is perhaps TRBD1 (6 bases). The CDR3 covers 18 residues. Trimming removed 4 bases from V and 1 base from J, with 18 bases in between. Germline assignment: CDR1 SGHNT and CDR2 YYREEE (reference sequence). The CDR3 loop reads CASSADPTGLSGANVLTF. The DNA for the CDR3 is TGTGCCAGCAGCGCGGACCCCACAGGGTTGTCTGGGGCCAACGTCCTGACTTTC.

The CDR3 DNA is TGTGCCAGTAGTACCCAGTGGACACGTCAAGAGACCCAGTACTTC. Translating it yields CASSTQWTRQETQYF. The chain carries TRBV19 and TRBJ2-5; tentatively, D is TRBD1 (5 bases). The CDR3 runs to 15 residues. V gave up 4 bases and J gave up 2 bases, with 14 bases separating them. CDR1 is LNHDA, CDR2 SQIVND, per germline (reference sequence).

The chain combines TRBV25-1 with TRBJ2-1; D uncertain. Trimming stripped 1 base from V and 3 bases from J, with 16 bases between. The CDR3 totals 17 residues. Per germline, CDR1 MGHDK and CDR2 SYGVNS. CDR3 DNA sequence: TGTGCCAGCAGTGAATCGGACGGACGCCATATCTACAATGAGCAGTTCTTC. Protein product: CASSESDGRHIYNEQFF.

The gene calls are TRBV10-3 and TRBJ1-2; 7 bases map to TRBD1. CDR3 length: 15 residues. Germline CDR1 and CDR2: ENHRY and SYGVKD. V dropped 5 bases and J dropped 3; count of bases not matched to a gene: 9. CDR3 region: CAISHLRQGDYGYTF. The CDR3 DNA sequence: TGTGCCATCAGTCATCTCCGACAGGGCGACTATGGCTACACCTTC.

The rearrangement links TRBV23-1 to TRBJ2-1, with 11 bases aligning to TRBD2. TRBV23-1 is an ORF; its function is uncertain. The junction had 22 bases not matched to a gene; V was cut back by 7 bases and J by 2 bases. The CDR3 runs 21 residues. The CDR3 region is CASKGEAETSGSSSPYNEQFF. The CDR3 DNA reads as TGCGCCAGCAAGGGGGAGGCAGAAACTAGCGGGAGCAGTAGCCCCTACAATGAGCAGTTCTTC.

V is TRBV5-6 and J is TRBJ1-4, with 7 positions matching TRBD1. V gave up 2 bases and J gave up 7 bases; unmatched junction bases: 5. This CDR3 region has 14 residues. Germline CDR1 reads SGHDT; CDR2 reads YYEEEE. The CDR3 loop reads CASSFDRASEKLFF. The CDR3 region has the DNA TGTGCCAGCAGCTTCGACAGGGCTAGTGAAAAACTGTTTTTT.

The count of this clone is one. CDR3 residues: CASTQLAGVKEQYF. CDR3 in DNA: TGTGCCAGCACACAACTAGCGGGAGTAAAGGAGCAGTACTTC. J is TRBJ2-7 and V is TRBV28, with TRBD2 matching 11 bases. The CDR3 runs 14 residues. Trimming at V came to 7 bases and at J to 7 bases, leaving 9 bases not matched to a gene. Germline CDR1 is MDHEN and CDR2 is SYDVKM.

This chain links TRBV6-6 with TRBJ2-7; 8 bases match TRBD1. The CDR3 is 14 amino acids. Germline loops: CDR1 MNHNY, CDR2 SVGAGI (reference sequence). Trimming cost V 6 bases and J 0 bases; bases outside gene matches: 4. The CDR3 protein is CASRRGQGSYEQYF. CDR3 coding DNA: TGTGCCAGCAGAAGAGGACAGGGCTCCTACGAGCAGTACTTC.